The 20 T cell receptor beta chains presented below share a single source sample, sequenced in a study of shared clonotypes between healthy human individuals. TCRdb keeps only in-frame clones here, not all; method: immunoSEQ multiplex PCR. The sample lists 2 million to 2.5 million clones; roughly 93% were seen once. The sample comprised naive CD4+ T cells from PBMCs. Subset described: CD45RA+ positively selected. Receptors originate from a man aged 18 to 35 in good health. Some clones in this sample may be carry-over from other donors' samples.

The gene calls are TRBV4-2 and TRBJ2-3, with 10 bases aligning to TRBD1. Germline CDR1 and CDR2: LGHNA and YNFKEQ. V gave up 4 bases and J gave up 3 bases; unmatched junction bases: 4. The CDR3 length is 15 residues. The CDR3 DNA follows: TGTGCCAGCAGCCCCAGACAGGGGGCAACAGATACGCAGTATTTT. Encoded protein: CASSPRQGATDTQYF.

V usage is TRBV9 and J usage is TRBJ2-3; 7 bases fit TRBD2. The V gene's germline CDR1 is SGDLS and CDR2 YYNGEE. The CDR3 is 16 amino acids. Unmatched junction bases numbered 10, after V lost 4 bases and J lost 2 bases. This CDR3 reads CASSTSGTTHTDTQYF. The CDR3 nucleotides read TGTGCCAGCAGCACCTCCGGGACTACACACACAGATACGCAGTATTTT. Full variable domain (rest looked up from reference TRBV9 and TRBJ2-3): DSGVTQTPKHLITATGQRVTLRCSPRSGDLSVYWYQQSLDQGLQFLIQYYNGEERAKGNILERFSAQQFPDLHSELNLSSLELGDSALYFCASSTSGTTHTDTQYFGPGTRLTVL.

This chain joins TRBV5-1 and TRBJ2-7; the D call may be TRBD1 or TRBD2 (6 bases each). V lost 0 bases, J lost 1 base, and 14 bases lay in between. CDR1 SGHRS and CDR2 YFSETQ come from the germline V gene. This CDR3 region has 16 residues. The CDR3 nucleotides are TGCGCCAGCAGCTTGGTGGAGGGGACACCGTCCTACGAGCAGTACTTC. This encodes CASSLVEGTPSYEQYF. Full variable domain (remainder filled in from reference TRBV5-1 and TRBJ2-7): KAGVTQTPRYLIKTRGQQVTLSCSPISGHRSVSWYQQTPGQGLQFLFEYFSETQRNKGNFPGRFSGRQFSNSRSEMNVSTLELGDSALYLCASSLVEGTPSYEQYFGPGTRLTVT.

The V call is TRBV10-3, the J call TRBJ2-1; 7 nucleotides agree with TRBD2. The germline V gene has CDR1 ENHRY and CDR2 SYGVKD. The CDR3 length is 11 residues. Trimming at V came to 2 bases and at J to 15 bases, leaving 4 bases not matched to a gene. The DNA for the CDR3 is TGTGCCATCAGTGAGGCCGGGGGGTGGTTCTTC. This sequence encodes CAISEAGGWFF.

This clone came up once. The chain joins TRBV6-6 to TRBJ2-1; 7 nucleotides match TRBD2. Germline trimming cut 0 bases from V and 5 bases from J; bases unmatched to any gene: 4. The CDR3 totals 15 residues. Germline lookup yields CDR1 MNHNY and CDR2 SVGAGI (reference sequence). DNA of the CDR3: TGTGCCAGCAGTTACTCCCGGGACTACCACAATGAGCAGTTCTTC. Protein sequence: CASSYSRDYHNEQFF.

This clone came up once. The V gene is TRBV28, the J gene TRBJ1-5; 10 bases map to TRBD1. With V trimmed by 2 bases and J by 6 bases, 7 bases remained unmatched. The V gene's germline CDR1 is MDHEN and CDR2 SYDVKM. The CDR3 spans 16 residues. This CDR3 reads CASSLRDRGRVQPQHF. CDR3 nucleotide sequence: TGTGCCAGCAGTTTAAGAGACAGGGGGCGAGTTCAGCCCCAGCATTTT.

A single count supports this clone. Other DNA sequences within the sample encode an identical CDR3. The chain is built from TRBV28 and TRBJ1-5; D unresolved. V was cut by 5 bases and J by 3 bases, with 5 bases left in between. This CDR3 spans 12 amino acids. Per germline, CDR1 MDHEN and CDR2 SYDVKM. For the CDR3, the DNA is TGTGCCAGCAGTATTCCCAATCAGCCCCAGCATTTT. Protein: CASSIPNQPQHF.

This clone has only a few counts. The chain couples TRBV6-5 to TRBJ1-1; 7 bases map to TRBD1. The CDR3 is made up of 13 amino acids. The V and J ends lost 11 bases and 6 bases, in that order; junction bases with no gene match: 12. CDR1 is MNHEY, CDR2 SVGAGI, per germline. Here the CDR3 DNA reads TGTGCCTGTTACAGGGGCGGCTTGGCTGAAGCTTTCTTT. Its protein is CACYRGGLAEAFF.

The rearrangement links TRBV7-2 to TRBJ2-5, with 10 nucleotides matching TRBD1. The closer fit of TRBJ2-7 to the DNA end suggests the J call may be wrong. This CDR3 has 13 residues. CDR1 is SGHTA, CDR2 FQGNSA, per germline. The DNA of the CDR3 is TGTGCCAGCAGCTGGGACAGGGGTGGCGAGCAGTACTTC. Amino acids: CASSWDRGGEQYF.

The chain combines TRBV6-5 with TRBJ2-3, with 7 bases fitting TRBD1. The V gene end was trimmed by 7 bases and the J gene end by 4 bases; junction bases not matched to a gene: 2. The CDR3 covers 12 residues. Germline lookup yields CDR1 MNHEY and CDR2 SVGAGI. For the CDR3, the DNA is TGTGCCAGCACCGACAGGGCAGATACGCAGTATTTT. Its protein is CASTDRADTQYF.

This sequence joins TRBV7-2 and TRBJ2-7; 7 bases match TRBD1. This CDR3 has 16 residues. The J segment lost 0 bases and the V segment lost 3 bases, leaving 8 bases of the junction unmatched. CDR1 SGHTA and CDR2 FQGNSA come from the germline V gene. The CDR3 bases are TGTGCCAGCAGCTTCGACAGGGTAAGCAGCTCCTACGAGCAGTACTTC. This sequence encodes CASSFDRVSSSYEQYF.

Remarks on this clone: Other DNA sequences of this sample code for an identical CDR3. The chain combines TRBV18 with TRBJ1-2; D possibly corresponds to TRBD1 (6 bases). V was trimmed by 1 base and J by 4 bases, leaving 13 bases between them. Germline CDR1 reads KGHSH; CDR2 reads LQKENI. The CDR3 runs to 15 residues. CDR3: CASSPLGRGLYGYTF. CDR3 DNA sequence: TGTGCCAGCTCACCACTTGGCAGGGGCCTCTATGGCTACACCTTC. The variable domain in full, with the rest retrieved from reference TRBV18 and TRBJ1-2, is NAGVMQNPRHLVRRRGQEARLRCSPMKGHSHVYWYRQLPEEGLKFMVYLQKENIIDESGMPKERFSAEFPKEGPSILRIQQVVRGDSAAYFCASSPLGRGLYGYTFGSGTRLTVV.

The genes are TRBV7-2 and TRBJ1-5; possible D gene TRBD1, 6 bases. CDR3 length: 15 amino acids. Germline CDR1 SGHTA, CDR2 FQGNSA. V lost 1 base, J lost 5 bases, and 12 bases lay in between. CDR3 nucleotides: TGTGCCAGCAGCTTAGGACGGACAGCGGATCAGCCCCAGCATTTT. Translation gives CASSLGRTADQPQHF.

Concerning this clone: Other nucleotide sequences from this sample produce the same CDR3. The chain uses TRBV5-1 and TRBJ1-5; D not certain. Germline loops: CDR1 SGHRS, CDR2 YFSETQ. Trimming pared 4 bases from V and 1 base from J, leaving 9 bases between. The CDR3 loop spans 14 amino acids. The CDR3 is CASSPGASNQPQHF. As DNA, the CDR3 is TGCGCCAGCAGCCCGGGTGCAAGCAATCAGCCCCAGCATTTT.

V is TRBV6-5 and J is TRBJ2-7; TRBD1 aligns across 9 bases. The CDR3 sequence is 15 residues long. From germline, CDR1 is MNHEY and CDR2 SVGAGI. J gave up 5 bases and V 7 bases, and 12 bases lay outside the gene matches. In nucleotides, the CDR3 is TGTGCCAGCACCCCTCGAGGACAGGGGAGCCACGAGCAGTACTTC. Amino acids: CASTPRGQGSHEQYF.

Written as DNA, the CDR3 is TGTGCCAGCAGTTCCCCCCATGAGTCGGTTAACACCGGGGAGCTGTTTTTT. It codes for CASSSPHESVNTGELFF. This rearrangement joins TRBV28 to TRBJ2-2; the D is unclear. The CDR3 has 17 amino acids. Trimming cost V 4 bases and J 2 bases, with 17 bases left between them. The V gene's germline CDR1 is MDHEN and CDR2 SYDVKM.

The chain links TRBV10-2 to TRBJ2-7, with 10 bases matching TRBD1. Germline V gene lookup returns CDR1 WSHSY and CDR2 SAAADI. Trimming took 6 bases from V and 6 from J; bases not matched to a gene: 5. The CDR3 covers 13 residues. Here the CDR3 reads CASSRDRGGEQYF. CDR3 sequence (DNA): TGCGCCAGCAGCCGGGACAGGGGTGGCGAGCAGTACTTC.

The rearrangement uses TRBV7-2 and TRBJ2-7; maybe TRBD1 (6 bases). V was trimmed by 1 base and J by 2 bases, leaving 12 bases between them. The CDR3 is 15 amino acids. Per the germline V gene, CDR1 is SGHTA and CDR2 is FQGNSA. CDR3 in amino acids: CASSLEGDKAYEQYF. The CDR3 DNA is TGTGCCAGCAGCTTAGAAGGGGACAAAGCCTACGAGCAGTACTTC. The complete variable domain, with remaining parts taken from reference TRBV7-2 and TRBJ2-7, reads GAGVSQSPSNKVTEKGKDVELRCDPISGHTALYWYRQSLGQGLEFLIYFQGNSAPDKSGLPSDRFSAERTGGSVSTLTIQRTQQEDSAVYLCASSLEGDKAYEQYFGPGTRLTVT.

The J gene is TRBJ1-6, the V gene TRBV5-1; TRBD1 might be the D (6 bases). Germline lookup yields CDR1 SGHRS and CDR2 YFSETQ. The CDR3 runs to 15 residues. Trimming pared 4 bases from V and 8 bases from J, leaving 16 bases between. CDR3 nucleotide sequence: TGCGCCAGCAGCCTGGGGGCTCCTGGGGATTCACCCCTCCACTTT. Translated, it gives CASSLGAPGDSPLHF.

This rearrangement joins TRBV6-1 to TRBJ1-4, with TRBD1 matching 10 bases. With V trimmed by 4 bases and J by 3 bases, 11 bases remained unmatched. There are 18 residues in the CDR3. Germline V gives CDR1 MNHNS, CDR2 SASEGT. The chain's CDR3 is CASSGTRQGARSNEKLFF. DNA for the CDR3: TGTGCCAGCAGTGGCACGAGACAGGGGGCTCGATCTAATGAAAAACTGTTTTTT.